The 19 T cell receptor beta chains given below trace back to one sample, sequenced in a study of blood T cell repertoires in COVID-19. The assay was immunoSEQ multiplex PCR, and TCRdb's table has in-frame clones only and misses some. The sample lists hundreds of thousands of clones, over 75% occurring once. Sample: PBMCs or T cells enriched from blood (not recorded which). The source is a woman aged 25 to 45 who had recovered from COVID-19.

The rearrangement links TRBV13 to TRBJ1-1, with 11 bases that match TRBD1. Germline loops: CDR1 PRHDT, CDR2 FYEKMQ (reference sequence). This CDR3 is built from 17 residues. Germline trimming cut 1 base from V and 1 base from J; bases unmatched to any gene: 5. The DNA of the CDR3 is TGTGCCAGCAGCTTAGAAAGCGGGACAGGGGGGAACACTGAAGCTTTCTTT. It codes for CASSLESGTGGNTEAFF.

V usage is TRBV5-1 and J usage is TRBJ1-5; D is ambiguous. CDR3 length equals 15 residues. The germline V gene encodes CDR1 SGHRS and CDR2 YFSETQ. V was trimmed by 0 bases and J by 4 bases, leaving 11 bases between them. Written as DNA, the CDR3 is TGCGCCAGCAGCTTGGGTATAGGGAGGAATCAGCCCCAGCATTTT. Its translation is CASSLGIGRNQPQHF.

This chain joins TRBV19 and TRBJ2-7, with D possibly being TRBD2 (6 bases). The germline V gene has CDR1 LNHDA and CDR2 SQIVND (reference sequence). The CDR3 is 13 residues long. Trimming took 5 bases from V and 2 from J, leaving 10 bases between them. In DNA form, the CDR3 reads TGTGCCAGTAGTGGCGGGGCAGCCTACGAGCAGTACTTC. Translating gives CASSGGAAYEQYF. Full variable domain (remainder filled in from reference TRBV19 and TRBJ2-7): DGGITQSPKYLFRKEGQNVTLSCEQNLNHDAMYWYRQDPGQGLRLIYYSQIVNDFQKGDIAEGYSVSREKKESFPLTVTSAQKNPTAFYLCASSGGAAYEQYFGPGTRLTVT.

The chain recombines TRBV29-1 with TRBJ1-6; 7 positions match TRBD1. V lost 5 bases and J lost 6; bases outside the gene matches: 7. The CDR3 extends over 14 amino acids. CDR1 is SQVTM and CDR2 is ANQGSEA in the germline V gene. The CDR3 DNA reads TGCAGCGTTCGGATTGGGACAGCTAATTCACCCCTCCACTTT. Translating it yields CSVRIGTANSPLHF.

This chain links TRBV4-1 with TRBJ2-7; TRBD2 agrees at 7 bases. The CDR3 totals 15 residues. Germline assignment: CDR1 MGHRA and CDR2 YSYEKL. Losses at the gene ends were 1 base for V and 5 bases for J; bases not matched to a gene: 8. CDR3 loop: CASSQGDLADNEQYF. The DNA for the CDR3 is TGCGCCAGCAGCCAAGGAGACCTAGCGGACAACGAGCAGTACTTC.

V is TRBV19 and J is TRBJ2-7, with 9 bases matching TRBD1. The CDR3 contains 16 residues. J was trimmed by 6 bases and V by 3 bases; bases with no gene match: 12. Looked up from germline, CDR1 is LNHDA and CDR2 is SQIVND (reference sequence). The CDR3: CASSIKGRDRVPEQYF. The CDR3 DNA reads as TGTGCCAGTAGTATTAAGGGACGGGACAGGGTTCCCGAGCAGTACTTC.

This chain connects TRBV6-6 to TRBJ2-5; 7 bases map to TRBD1. Looked up from germline, CDR1 is MNHNY and CDR2 is SVGAGI (reference sequence). This CDR3 is 21 amino acids long. V lost 6 bases, J lost 2 bases, and 27 bases stayed unmatched. CDR3 nucleotide sequence: TGTGCCAGCAGCGATTCTTTTGGAGACAGGGCGCTGTTTATCGGACAAGAGACCCAGTACTTC. It is translated as CASSDSFGDRALFIGQETQYF.

The chain uses TRBV7-2 and TRBJ2-1; 11 positions match TRBD2. The CDR3 consists of 18 residues. V gave up 4 bases and J gave up 5 bases; unmatched junction bases: 13. Germline V gives CDR1 SGHTA, CDR2 FQGNSA. The chain's CDR3 is CASSSAGAGLAVNNEQFF. The CDR3 nucleotides read TGTGCCAGCAGCTCCGCTGGGGCGGGACTAGCGGTTAACAATGAGCAGTTCTTC.

The rearrangement links TRBV3-1 (or the pseudogene TRBV3-2) to TRBJ1-4, with D possibly TRBD1 on 6 matching bases. The germline gives CDR1 LGHDT, CDR2 YNNKEL (reference sequence). Trimming cost V 3 bases and J 5 bases, with 13 bases left between them. This CDR3 comprises 15 residues. The CDR3 region is CASSQRQERNEKLFF. The DNA for the CDR3 is TGTGCCAGCAGCCAGCGACAGGAGAGGAATGAAAAACTGTTTTTT.

The chain is built from TRBV24-1 and TRBJ2-5; the match to TRBD2 covers 10 bases. The CDR3 spans 16 residues. The J segment lost 5 bases and the V segment lost 4 bases, leaving 9 bases of the junction unmatched. CDR1 is KGHDR, CDR2 SFDVKD, per germline. DNA of the CDR3: TGTGCCACCAGTGACTCTGGGACTAGCGTAGGGGAGACCCAGTACTTC. This translates into CATSDSGTSVGETQYF.

The chain links TRBV4-2 to TRBJ2-7; 14 bases are shared with TRBD2. CDR3 length: 17 residues. The germline V gene encodes CDR1 LGHNA and CDR2 YNFKEQ. Trimming took 0 bases from V and 6 from J; bases not matched to a gene: 7. The CDR3 here is CASSQDLRLAGGAEQYF. In DNA form, the CDR3 reads TGTGCCAGCAGCCAAGATCTCAGACTAGCGGGGGGGGCCGAGCAGTACTTC.

The gene calls are TRBV3-1 (or the pseudogene TRBV3-2) and TRBJ2-1, with D possibly matching TRBD2 (5 bases). Per the germline V gene, CDR1 is LGHDT and CDR2 is YNNKEL (reference sequence). Trimming pared 2 bases from V and 6 bases from J, leaving 17 bases between. The CDR3 contains 16 residues. The CDR3 loop is CASSQLYRGRSNEQFF. The CDR3 nucleotides read TGTGCCAGCAGCCAACTATACCGGGGTCGATCCAATGAGCAGTTCTTC.

This chain links TRBV7-2 with TRBJ2-1, with 11 bases lining up with TRBD2. The CDR3 runs to 17 residues. V shed 1 base and J 2 bases; nucleotides not matched to a gene: 4. Germline V lookup: CDR1 SGHTA, CDR2 FQGNSA. CDR3 sequence (DNA): TGTGCCAGCAGCTTAGAGTTAGCGGGAGGGACCTACAATGAGCAGTTCTTC. Protein sequence: CASSLELAGGTYNEQFF.

The rearrangement joins TRBV19 to TRBJ2-2; 7 bases align to TRBD1. Germline CDR1 reads LNHDA; CDR2 reads SQIVND (reference sequence). This CDR3 is built from 13 residues. Unmatched junction bases numbered 3, after V lost 5 bases and J lost 6 bases. CDR3 amino acids: CASSFQGAGELFF. CDR3 nucleotide sequence: TGTGCCAGTAGTTTCCAGGGGGCCGGGGAGCTGTTTTTT.

DNA of the CDR3: TGTGCCAGCAGCTCAGGGGGCTGGGGAACTTTCTTT. Its translation is CASSSGGWGTFF. The chain is built from TRBV12-3 or TRBV12-4 and TRBJ1-1; 8 bases fit TRBD1. This CDR3 spans 12 amino acids. Trimming cost V 6 bases and J 12 bases; bases outside gene matches: 9.

The genes are TRBV5-1 and TRBJ2-1; a possible D gene is TRBD1 (5 bases). Germline values: CDR1 SGHRS, CDR2 YFSETQ. V was clipped by 0 bases and J by 3 bases, with 16 bases between them. The length of the CDR3 is 17 residues. The CDR3 protein is CASSLVLGFRVYNEQFF. CDR3 DNA sequence: TGCGCCAGCAGCTTGGTTCTAGGGTTCAGGGTCTACAATGAGCAGTTCTTC.

The chain links TRBV4-1 to TRBJ2-1; 7 bases fit TRBD1. Trimming cost V 3 bases and J 2 bases; bases outside gene matches: 7. Germline CDR1 is MGHRA and CDR2 is YSYEKL. The CDR3 runs to 16 residues. For the CDR3, the DNA is TGCGCCAGCAGCCAGAGACAGGGTAGCCCCTACAATGAGCAGTTCTTC. Encoded protein: CASSQRQGSPYNEQFF.

This clone has just one count. This chain uses TRBV25-1 with TRBJ2-1, with a tentative D call TRBD2 (6 bases). Per germline, CDR1 MGHDK and CDR2 SYGVNS. Deletions cut 10 bases from V and 7 bases from J, with 17 bases between. This CDR3 comprises 13 residues. The CDR3 region has the DNA TGTGCCACCGAGGAGGCGGGACGGAATGAGCAGTTCTTC. Translated: CATEEAGRNEQFF. The full variable domain, completed using reference TRBV25-1 and TRBJ2-1, is EADIYQTPRYLVIGTGKKITLECSQTMGHDKMYWYQQDPGMELHLIHYSYGVNSTEKGDLSSESTVSRIRTEHFPLTLESARPSHTSQYLCATEEAGRNEQFFGPGTRLTVL.

The V and J genes are TRBV7-9 and TRBJ2-3; 9 nucleotides align to TRBD2. With V trimmed by 5 bases and J by 13 bases, 7 bases remained unmatched. CDR1 is SEHNR and CDR2 is FQNEAQ in the germline V gene (reference sequence). The CDR3 sequence is 12 residues long. The CDR3 DNA reads as TGTGCCAGCAGCGTTGTAGCGGGGGATAAGTATTTT. This translates into CASSVVAGDKYF.